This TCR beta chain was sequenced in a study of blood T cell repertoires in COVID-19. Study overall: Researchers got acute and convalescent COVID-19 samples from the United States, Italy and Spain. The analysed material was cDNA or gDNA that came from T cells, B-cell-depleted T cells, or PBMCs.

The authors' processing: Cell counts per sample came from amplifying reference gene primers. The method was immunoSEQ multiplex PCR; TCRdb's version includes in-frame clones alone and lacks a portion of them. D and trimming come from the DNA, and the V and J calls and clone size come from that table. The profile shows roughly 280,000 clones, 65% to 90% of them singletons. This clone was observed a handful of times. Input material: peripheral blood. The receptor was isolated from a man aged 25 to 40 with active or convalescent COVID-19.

The CDR3 reads CASSVRQVYNEQFF. In DNA form, the CDR3 reads TGTGCCAGCAGTGTTCGACAGGTTTACAATGAGCAGTTCTTC. The chain joins TRBV2 to TRBJ2-1; a possible D gene is TRBD1 (6 bases). The CDR3 loop spans 14 amino acids. Per germline, CDR1 SNHLY and CDR2 FYNNEI. Trimming cost V 4 bases and J 4 bases, with 11 bases left between them.